This T cell receptor (beta chain) was sequenced in a study of tumor-infiltrating lymphocytes in primary liver carcinoma. Study context: The number of productive TCRbeta reads per sample ranged from roughly 3.65 to 8 million and was similar across tissue types.

Points on this clonotype: Its target is not known. One junction end disagrees with the germline gene, perhaps due to a read error.

It was from about 19-30 mg of unsorted bulk tissue that RNA and DNA were co-extracted. The CDR3 length is 16 residues. Germline V gene sequence: CDR1 LGHNA, CDR2 YNFKEQ. From 400 to 500 ng total RNA, TCR beta cDNA was generated with a primer in the constant region. The TCR beta library was amplified through three nested multiplex PCR rounds in a modified ARM-PCR procedure. Each of the first two PCR rounds ran 9 to 11 cycles with TRBV1-TRBV30 forward and C-beta reverse primers. Each CDR3 protein gets one entry after TCRdb re-called the multiplex PCR reads with MiXCR. Altogether fewer than 85,000 distinct CDR3 sequences are present, approximately 69% being singletons, with the ten largest covering about 28%. Whole-study findings and limits: Tumor-adjacent and tumor-blood pairs displayed less overlap than did pairs of tumor regions. Tumors had a significantly higher top-250-clone fraction than blood (p = 0.039).

The receptor was isolated from a man aged 35 to 55 with primary liver carcinoma and hepatitis B virus infection. Sample: tumor-adjacent normal liver tissue. The chain recombines TRBV4-2 with TRBJ2-5; unclear D gene. This CDR3 is CANSQEAHPTAETQYF. The CDR3 DNA follows: TGTGCCAACAGCCAAGAGGCCCACCCAACAGCAGAGACCCAGTACTTC.